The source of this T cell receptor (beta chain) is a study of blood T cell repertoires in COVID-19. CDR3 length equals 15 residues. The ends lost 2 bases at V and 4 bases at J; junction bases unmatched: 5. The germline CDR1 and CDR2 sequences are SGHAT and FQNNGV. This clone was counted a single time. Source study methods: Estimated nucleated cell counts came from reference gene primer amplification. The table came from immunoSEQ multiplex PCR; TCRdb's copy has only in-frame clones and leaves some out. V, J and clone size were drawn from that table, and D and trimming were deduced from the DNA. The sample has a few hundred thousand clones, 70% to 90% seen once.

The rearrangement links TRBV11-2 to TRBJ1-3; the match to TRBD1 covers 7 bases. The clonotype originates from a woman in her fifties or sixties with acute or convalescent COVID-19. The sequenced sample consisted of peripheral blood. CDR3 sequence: CASSLQGTAGNTIYF. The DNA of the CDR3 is TGTGCCAGCAGCTTACAGGGGACAGCCGGAAACACCATATATTTT.